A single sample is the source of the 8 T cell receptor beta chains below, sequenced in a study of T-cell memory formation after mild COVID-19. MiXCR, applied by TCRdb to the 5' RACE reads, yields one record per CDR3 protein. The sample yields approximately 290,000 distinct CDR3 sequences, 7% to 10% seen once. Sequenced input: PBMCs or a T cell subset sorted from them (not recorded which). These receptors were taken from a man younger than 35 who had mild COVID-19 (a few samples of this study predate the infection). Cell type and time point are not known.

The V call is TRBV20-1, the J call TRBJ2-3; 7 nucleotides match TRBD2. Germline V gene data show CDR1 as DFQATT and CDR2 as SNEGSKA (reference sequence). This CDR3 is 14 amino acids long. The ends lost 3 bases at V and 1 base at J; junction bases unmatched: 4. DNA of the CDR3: TGCAGTGCTAGGCTCAGCGGGGGCACAGATACGCAGTATTTT. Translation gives CSARLSGGTDTQYF.

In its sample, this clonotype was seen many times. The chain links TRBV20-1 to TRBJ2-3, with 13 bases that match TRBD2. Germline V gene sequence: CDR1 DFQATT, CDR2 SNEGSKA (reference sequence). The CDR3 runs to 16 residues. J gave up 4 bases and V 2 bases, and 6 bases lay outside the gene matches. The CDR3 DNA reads TGCAGTGCTAGACCACTAGCGGGGGGGCTCGCAGATACGCAGTATTTT. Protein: CSARPLAGGLADTQYF.

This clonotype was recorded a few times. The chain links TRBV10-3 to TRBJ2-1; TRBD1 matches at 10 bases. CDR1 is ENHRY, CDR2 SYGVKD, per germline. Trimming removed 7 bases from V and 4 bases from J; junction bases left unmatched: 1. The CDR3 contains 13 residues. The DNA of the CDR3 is TGTGCCATCAAGGGACAGGGGTACAATGAGCAGTTCTTC. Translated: CAIKGQGYNEQFF.

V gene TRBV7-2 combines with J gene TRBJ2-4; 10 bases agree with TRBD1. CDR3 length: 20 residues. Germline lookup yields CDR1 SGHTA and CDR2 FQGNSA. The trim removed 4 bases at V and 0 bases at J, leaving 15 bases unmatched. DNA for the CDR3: TGTGCCAGCAGCTCGCCCCGGACAGGGGGAAGATTTTTAGCCAAAAACATTCAGTACTTC. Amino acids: CASSSPRTGGRFLAKNIQYF.

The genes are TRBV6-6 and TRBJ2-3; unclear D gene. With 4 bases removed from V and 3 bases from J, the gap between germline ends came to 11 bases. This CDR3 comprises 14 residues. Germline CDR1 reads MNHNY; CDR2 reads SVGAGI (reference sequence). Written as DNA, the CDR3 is TGTGCCAGCAGTTCCGCAAGCAGGACAGATACGCAGTATTTT. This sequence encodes CASSSASRTDTQYF.

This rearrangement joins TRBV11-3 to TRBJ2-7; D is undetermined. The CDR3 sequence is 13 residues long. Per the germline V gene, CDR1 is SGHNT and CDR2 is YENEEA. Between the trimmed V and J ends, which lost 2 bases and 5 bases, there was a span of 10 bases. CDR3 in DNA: TGTGCCAGCAGCTTAAGCCATGGGAACGAGCAGTACTTC. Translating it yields CASSLSHGNEQYF.

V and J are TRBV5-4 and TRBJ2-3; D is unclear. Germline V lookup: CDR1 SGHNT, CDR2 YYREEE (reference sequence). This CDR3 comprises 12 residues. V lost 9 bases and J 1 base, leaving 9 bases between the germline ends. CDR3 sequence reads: CAIHRGTDTQYF. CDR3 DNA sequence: TGTGCCATCCATCGGGGCACAGATACGCAGTATTTT.

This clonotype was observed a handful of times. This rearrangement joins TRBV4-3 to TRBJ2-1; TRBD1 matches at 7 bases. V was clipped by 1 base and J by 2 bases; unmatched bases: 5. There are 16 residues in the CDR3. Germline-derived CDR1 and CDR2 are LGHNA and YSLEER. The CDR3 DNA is TGCGCCAGCAGCCAAGGCAGGGGGTGGCCCTACAATGAGCAGTTCTTC. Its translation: CASSQGRGWPYNEQFF.